The 22 T cell receptor beta chains reported below all come from one sample, sequenced in a study of cytomegalovirus exposure and HLA in healthy donors. The PCR made use of 60 Vbeta and 13 Jbeta primers. The table came from immunoSEQ multiplex PCR; TCRdb's copy has only in-frame clones and leaves some out. Among some 150,000 clones listed, 60% to 80% were seen once. Sequencing was performed on PBMCs. These receptors originate from a man aged 50 or older in good health and CMV-seropositive.

For the CDR3, the DNA is TGTGCCAGCAGGCGGGAAGGGGAGCTGTTTTTT. It translates to CASRREGELFF. The chain uses TRBV11-2 and TRBJ2-2, with a tentative D call TRBD2 (6 bases). Germline V gives CDR1 SGHAT, CDR2 FQNNGV. V shed 6 bases and J shed 8 bases, with 7 bases lying between them. The CDR3 extends over 11 amino acids. Drawing the rest from reference TRBV11-2 and TRBJ2-2, the complete variable domain is EAGVAQSPRYKIIEKRQSVAFWCNPISGHATLYWYQQILGQGPKLLIQFQNNGVVDDSQLPKDRFSAERLKGVDSTLKIQPAKLEDSAVYLCASRREGELFFGEGSRLTVL.

In its sample, this clone was seen a few times. The chain couples TRBV4-2 to TRBJ2-2; D uncertain. Trimming took 4 bases from V and 8 from J, leaving 8 bases between them. The CDR3 spans 12 residues. The germline CDR1 and CDR2 sequences are LGHNA and YNFKEQ. CDR3 loop: CASSLESGELFF. CDR3 nucleotides: TGTGCCAGCAGCCTGGAGTCGGGGGAGCTGTTTTTT.

V and J are TRBV19 and TRBJ2-7; no definite D call. Germline V lookup: CDR1 LNHDA, CDR2 SQIVND (reference sequence). The ends were cut back, 4 bases at V and 1 base at J, with 14 bases in the middle. This CDR3 is built from 15 residues. CDR3: CASSKGESRSYEQYF. CDR3 sequence (DNA): TGTGCCAGTAGTAAAGGAGAGTCAAGGTCCTACGAGCAGTACTTC. The complete variable domain, with remaining parts taken from reference TRBV19 and TRBJ2-7, reads DGGITQSPKYLFRKEGQNVTLSCEQNLNHDAMYWYRQDPGQGLRLIYYSQIVNDFQKGDIAEGYSVSREKKESFPLTVTSAQKNPTAFYLCASSKGESRSYEQYFGPGTRLTVT.

This clone was seen only once. The chain links TRBV27 to TRBJ1-4; the D gene is possibly TRBD1 (5 bases). V was cut by 4 bases and J by 8 bases, with 23 bases left in between. This CDR3 has 17 residues. Germline V gives CDR1 MNHEY, CDR2 SMNVEV (reference sequence). In DNA, the CDR3 is TGTGCCAGCAGTTCCATCGGCCGGGCATCGGGGGTCGAAAAACTGTTTTTT. This encodes CASSSIGRASGVEKLFF.

This clone was counted a single time. The V and J genes are TRBV29-1 and TRBJ2-3; 10 nucleotides align to TRBD2. From germline, CDR1 is SQVTM and CDR2 ANQGSEA. The CDR3 contains 13 residues. V dropped 5 bases and J dropped 7; count of bases not matched to a gene: 6. For the CDR3, the DNA is TGCAGCGTTATTAGCGGGAGGAAAAATACGCAGTATTTT. The encoded protein is CSVISGRKNTQYF.

The V and J genes are TRBV11-2 and TRBJ1-1; 10 bases are shared with TRBD1. The CDR3 runs 14 residues. Germline loops: CDR1 SGHAT, CDR2 FQNNGV. V dropped 3 bases and J dropped 7; count of bases not matched to a gene: 5. DNA for the CDR3: TGTGCCAGCAGCTTCGACAGGGGGCTGGGTGAAGCTTTCTTT. Translated: CASSFDRGLGEAFF.

The chain recombines TRBV19 with TRBJ2-5, with 9 bases aligning to TRBD2. The junction had 4 bases not matched to a gene; V was cut back by 3 bases and J by 5 bases. CDR1 is LNHDA, CDR2 SQIVND, per germline (reference sequence). CDR3 length equals 14 residues. The CDR3 reads CASSMGTSPETQYF. Here the CDR3 DNA reads TGTGCCAGTAGTATGGGGACTAGCCCGGAGACCCAGTACTTC.

This chain uses TRBV5-1 with TRBJ2-1, with D possibly TRBD2 on 5 matching bases. The CDR3 contains 15 residues. V lost 0 bases, J lost 5 bases, and 12 bases lay in between. Germline CDR1 is SGHRS and CDR2 is YFSETQ. The CDR3, as DNA: TGCGCCAGCAGCTTGGTAGGGAGTAGGGACAATGAGCAGTTCTTC. It yields the protein CASSLVGSRDNEQFF.

The CDR3 region is CASSFKQSRGRDTGELFF. As DNA, the CDR3 is TGTGCCAGCAGTTTCAAACAATCTAGGGGGAGAGACACCGGGGAGCTGTTTTTT. V is TRBV28 and J is TRBJ2-2; tentatively, D is TRBD1 (6 bases). The germline CDR1 and CDR2 sequences are MDHEN and SYDVKM. Trimming cost V 3 bases and J 3 bases, with 20 bases left between them. This CDR3 region has 18 residues.

The V and J genes are TRBV6-1 and TRBJ1-2; TRBD1 matches at 7 bases. CDR1 and CDR2 from the germline V gene are MNHNS and SASEGT. The CDR3 is 14 residues long. V shed 7 bases, J shed 7 bases, and the junction held 12 bases outside the gene matches. CDR3 residues: CASKRSAQGTGYTF. The CDR3 region has the DNA TGTGCCAGCAAGAGATCCGCACAGGGGACTGGCTACACCTTC.

This chain links TRBV5-6 with TRBJ2-1; 9 bases line up with TRBD1. Germline CDR1 and CDR2: SGHDT and YYEEEE. V lost 1 base and J lost 4; bases outside the gene matches: 3. This CDR3 is 15 amino acids long. The CDR3 loop is CASSLWDRAYNEQFF. For the CDR3, the DNA is TGTGCCAGCAGCTTGTGGGACAGGGCGTACAATGAGCAGTTCTTC. Using reference TRBV5-6 and TRBJ2-1 for the parts outside the CDR3, the full variable domain is DAGVTQSPTHLIKTRGQQVTLRCSPKSGHDTVSWYQQALGQGPQFIFQYYEEEERQRGNFPDRFSGHQFPNYSSELNVNALLLGDSALYLCASSLWDRAYNEQFFGPGTRLTVL.

The chain carries TRBV7-9 and TRBJ2-7, with 9 bases identical to TRBD1. This CDR3 has 19 residues. Germline values: CDR1 SEHNR, CDR2 FQNEAQ (reference sequence). With V trimmed by 0 bases and J by 0 bases, 12 bases remained unmatched. The CDR3 here is CASSLAFYSGTGSSYEQYF. CDR3 DNA sequence: TGTGCCAGCAGCTTAGCATTCTACTCCGGGACAGGGAGCTCCTACGAGCAGTACTTC.

The CDR3 reads CASSMGQSNQPQHF. CDR3 sequence (DNA): TGTGCCAGCAGTATGGGACAGAGCAATCAGCCCCAGCATTTT. The chain has TRBV6-6 and TRBJ1-5, with 7 bases fitting TRBD1. The CDR3 is 14 residues long. The germline gives CDR1 MNHNY, CDR2 SVGAGI (reference sequence). The junction had 2 bases not matched to a gene; V was cut back by 5 bases and J by 1 base.

The J gene is TRBJ1-3, the V gene TRBV19; D remains unclear. The CDR3 extends over 14 amino acids. Germline lookup yields CDR1 LNHDA and CDR2 SQIVND (reference sequence). V was pared by 7 bases and J by 0 bases, with 10 bases between. The CDR3 region is CASTLQSSGNTIYF. The CDR3 nucleotides read TGTGCCAGTACTCTACAGAGCTCTGGAAACACCATATATTTT.

Comments on this clone: Other DNA sequences in the sample encode the same CDR3. This sequence joins TRBV5-1 and TRBJ1-1; TRBD1 might be the D (5 bases). The germline V and J ends were trimmed by 1 base and 1 base, with 5 bases remaining between them. Germline CDR1 is SGHRS and CDR2 is YFSETQ. CDR3 length equals 13 residues. CDR3 sequence (DNA): TGCGCCAGCAGCTTGACAGGGAACACTGAAGCTTTCTTT. Translating it yields CASSLTGNTEAFF.

The rearrangement joins TRBV5-4 to TRBJ1-2; the match to TRBD1 covers 7 bases. The CDR3 extends over 15 amino acids. Unmatched junction bases numbered 7, after V lost 2 bases and J lost 3 bases. Germline V lookup: CDR1 SGHNT, CDR2 YYREEE (reference sequence). The CDR3 region is CASSLGRQGHYGYTF. DNA of the CDR3: TGTGCCAGCAGCTTAGGCCGACAGGGCCACTATGGCTACACCTTC.

The chain has TRBV5-1 and TRBJ1-5; D unresolved. Between the trimmed V and J ends, which lost 1 base and 4 bases, there was a span of 6 bases. The CDR3 covers 13 residues. Germline values: CDR1 SGHRS, CDR2 YFSETQ. The CDR3 DNA reads TGCGCCAGCAGCTTGAGCTGGAATCAGCCCCAGCATTTT. Translated: CASSLSWNQPQHF. Full variable domain (missing parts from reference TRBV5-1 and TRBJ1-5): KAGVTQTPRYLIKTRGQQVTLSCSPISGHRSVSWYQQTPGQGLQFLFEYFSETQRNKGNFPGRFSGRQFSNSRSEMNVSTLELGDSALYLCASSLSWNQPQHFGDGTRLSIL.

The chain recombines TRBV5-6 with TRBJ1-2; 7 nucleotides align to TRBD1. Germline values: CDR1 SGHDT, CDR2 YYEEEE. The CDR3 totals 16 residues. With 4 bases clipped from V and 5 bases from J, the junction kept 14 bases outside the gene matches. The CDR3 here is CASSRGQVSLYYGYTF. The CDR3 nucleotides read TGTGCCAGCAGCCGAGGACAGGTTTCCCTCTATTATGGCTACACCTTC.

This clone was counted ten times or more. The genes are TRBV7-9 and TRBJ2-1, with D possibly being TRBD2 (5 bases). Germline V lookup: CDR1 SEHNR, CDR2 FQNEAQ (reference sequence). V gave up 0 bases and J gave up 0 bases, with 9 bases separating them. The CDR3 covers 16 residues. The DNA for the CDR3 is TGTGCCAGCAGCTTAGCGATCGACTACTCCTACAATGAGCAGTTCTTC. Translated, it gives CASSLAIDYSYNEQFF.

The CDR3 here is CASSQTGITHGYTF. The CDR3 DNA follows: TGCGCCAGCAGCCAAACAGGGATAACTCACGGCTACACCTTC. The chain combines TRBV4-1 with TRBJ1-2; weak D call: TRBD1 (6 bases). The germline V and J ends were trimmed by 2 bases and 8 bases, with 15 bases remaining between them. The CDR3 consists of 14 residues. The germline V gene encodes CDR1 MGHRA and CDR2 YSYEKL.

The chain uses TRBV5-1 and TRBJ1-2; TRBD1 agrees at 9 bases. Germline CDR1 is SGHRS and CDR2 is YFSETQ. With 4 bases clipped from V and 8 bases from J, the junction kept 9 bases outside the gene matches. The CDR3 sequence is 14 residues long. The CDR3 here is CASSEDRGRHGYTF. Here the CDR3 DNA reads TGCGCCAGCAGCGAGGACAGGGGTCGGCACGGCTACACCTTC.

CDR3 region: CASSFVREGHEQFF. The CDR3 bases are TGTGCCAGCAGCTTTGTCAGGGAGGGCCATGAGCAGTTCTTC. The chain uses TRBV7-2 and TRBJ2-1, with TRBD2 matching 7 bases. This CDR3 region has 14 residues. Germline values: CDR1 SGHTA, CDR2 FQGNSA. The V gene end was trimmed by 3 bases and the J gene end by 8 bases; junction bases not matched to a gene: 7. Looking up the rest from reference TRBV7-2 and TRBJ2-1 gives the full variable domain: GAGVSQSPSNKVTEKGKDVELRCDPISGHTALYWYRQSLGQGLEFLIYFQGNSAPDKSGLPSDRFSAERTGGSVSTLTIQRTQQEDSAVYLCASSFVREGHEQFFGPGTRLTVL.